Below, 21 T cell receptor beta chains from the same sample are listed, as sequenced in a study of blood T cell repertoires in COVID-19. Assay: immunoSEQ multiplex PCR; the TCRdb copy retains only in-frame clones and omits some. The sample lists approximately 290,000 clones; 80% to 90% were seen once. The sample consisted of PBMCs or T cells enriched from blood (not recorded which). The receptors here all came from a woman aged 25 to 39 who had recovered from COVID-19.

V gene TRBV21-1 combines with J gene TRBJ1-6; the table gives TRBD1 as D, unverified against the DNA. TRBV21-1 corresponds to a pseudogene. The CDR3 sequence is 18 residues long. The CDR3 nucleotides read TGTGCCAGCAGCCCAAGAGGCACAGGGGCCACGACGGATTCACCCCTCCACTTT. It codes for CASSPRGTGATTDSPLHF.

J is TRBJ1-6 and V is TRBV15, with D possibly TRBD1 on 6 matching bases. Trimming removed 4 bases from V and 9 bases from J, with 13 bases in between. Per the germline V gene, CDR1 is LNHNV and CDR2 is YYDKDF (reference sequence). CDR3 length equals 14 residues. DNA of the CDR3: TGTGCCACCAGCATCCGGGACAATCGTTCACCCCTCCACTTT. It yields the protein CATSIRDNRSPLHF.

The V and J genes are TRBV28 and TRBJ1-1, with D possibly TRBD1 on 6 matching bases. CDR3 length: 14 amino acids. Deletions cut 4 bases from V and 6 bases from J, with 15 bases between. The V gene's germline CDR1 is MDHEN and CDR2 SYDVKM. CDR3 nucleotides: TGTGCCAGCAGTTGGGGGCGTCCGGTTCCTGAAGCTTTCTTT. Translated, it gives CASSWGRPVPEAFF.

The chain carries TRBV7-2 and TRBJ2-1, with 9 bases matching TRBD1. The CDR3 loop spans 15 amino acids. With V trimmed by 4 bases and J by 7 bases, 8 bases remained unmatched. Per the germline V gene, CDR1 is SGHTA and CDR2 is FQGNSA. CDR3 DNA: TGTGCCAGCAGCTCACTTCGGACAGGGGTAAATGAGCAGTTCTTC. As protein: CASSSLRTGVNEQFF.

The V and J genes are TRBV23-1 and TRBJ1-3; the match to TRBD1 covers 8 bases. TRBV23-1 is assigned to the ORF class and has an uncertain function. V gave up 3 bases and J gave up 0 bases; unmatched junction bases: 16. CDR3 length: 20 residues. The CDR3 coding sequence is TGCGCCAGCAGTCATCCGGAGGACAGGGATGTGCGCAACTCTGGAAACACCATATATTTT. Translated, it gives CASSHPEDRDVRNSGNTIYF.

The chain combines TRBV7-9 with TRBJ1-1, with TRBD1 identical over 7 bases. The trim removed 2 bases at V and 4 bases at J, leaving 19 bases unmatched. Germline V gene lookup returns CDR1 SEHNR and CDR2 FQNEAQ (reference sequence). The length of the CDR3 is 19 residues. CDR3 amino acids: CASSLSGIRGPLVSTEAFF. For the CDR3, the DNA is TGTGCCAGCAGCTTAAGTGGAATTAGGGGGCCCTTAGTCTCCACTGAAGCTTTCTTT.

The CDR3 bases are TGCGCCAGCAGCTTGGCCGGAGAATATGGCTACACCTTC. The encoded protein is CASSLAGEYGYTF. V and J are TRBV5-1 and TRBJ1-2; D unclear. CDR3 length: 13 amino acids. CDR1 is SGHRS, CDR2 YFSETQ, per germline. V was shortened by 0 bases and J by 5 bases, with 8 bases between the two germline ends. Complete variable domain (other parts from reference TRBV5-1 and TRBJ1-2): KAGVTQTPRYLIKTRGQQVTLSCSPISGHRSVSWYQQTPGQGLQFLFEYFSETQRNKGNFPGRFSGRQFSNSRSEMNVSTLELGDSALYLCASSLAGEYGYTFGSGTRLTVV.

The CDR3 spells CASSLAAGQNTEAFF. CDR3 DNA: TGTGCCAGCAGCTTGGCTGCGGGGCAGAACACTGAAGCTTTCTTT. The chain combines TRBV5-5 with TRBJ1-1, with D perhaps matching TRBD1 (5 bases). Trimming removed 0 bases from V and 1 base from J, with 10 bases in between. Per germline, CDR1 SGHKS and CDR2 YYEKEE (reference sequence). The CDR3 loop spans 15 amino acids. Complete variable domain (other parts from reference TRBV5-5 and TRBJ1-1): DAGVTQSPTHLIKTRGQQVTLRCSPISGHKSVSWYQQVLGQGPQFIFQYYEKEERGRGNFPDRFSARQFPNYSSELNVNALLLGDSALYLCASSLAAGQNTEAFFGQGTRLTVV.

The rearrangement joins TRBV5-1 to TRBJ2-7; TRBD2 agrees at 7 bases. Trimming cost V 5 bases and J 6 bases; bases outside gene matches: 5. The CDR3 is 12 amino acids. Germline values: CDR1 SGHRS, CDR2 YFSETQ. CDR3 nucleotide sequence: TGCGCCAGCAGGGCTAGCGGCTTCGAGCAGTACTTC. This encodes CASRASGFEQYF.

The gene calls are TRBV9 and TRBJ1-2; D perhaps matches TRBD1 (5 bases). The V end lost 0 bases, the J end lost 8 bases, and 14 bases lay between the germline ends. The length of the CDR3 is 14 residues. CDR1 is SGDLS, CDR2 YYNGEE, per germline. The CDR3 sequence: CASSVASGSDGYTF. In DNA, the CDR3 is TGTGCCAGCAGCGTAGCTTCAGGGTCTGACGGCTACACCTTC. Full variable domain (remainder filled in from reference TRBV9 and TRBJ1-2): DSGVTQTPKHLITATGQRVTLRCSPRSGDLSVYWYQQSLDQGLQFLIQYYNGEERAKGNILERFSAQQFPDLHSELNLSSLELGDSALYFCASSVASGSDGYTFGSGTRLTVV.

This clone appeared a single time. The chain links TRBV19 to TRBJ2-1; no reliable D call. Trimming shortened V by 2 bases and J by 7 bases, and 9 bases separated the two germline ends. This CDR3 has 13 residues. Germline CDR1 LNHDA, CDR2 SQIVND (reference sequence). In DNA form, the CDR3 reads TGTGCCAGTAGTATAAGAGGATGGAATGAGCAGTTCTTC. It encodes CASSIRGWNEQFF.

Written as DNA, the CDR3 is TGTGCCAGCAGTACCTACAGGGGGTTCTCCTACAATGAGCAGTTCTTC. It encodes CASSTYRGFSYNEQFF. This chain joins TRBV6-2 or TRBV6-3 and TRBJ2-1, with 8 bases lining up with TRBD1. Trimming cost V 5 bases and J 0 bases; bases outside gene matches: 6. Germline assignment: CDR1 MNHEY and CDR2 SVGEGT. The CDR3 length is 16 residues.

The V gene is TRBV19, the J gene TRBJ1-1, with 7 nucleotides matching TRBD1. CDR1 is LNHDA, CDR2 SQIVND, per germline (reference sequence). Losses at the gene ends were 3 bases for V and 1 base for J; bases not matched to a gene: 5. The CDR3 sequence is 15 residues long. The chain's CDR3 is CASSIFTGANTEAFF. The CDR3 nucleotides are TGTGCCAGTAGTATTTTTACAGGGGCGAACACTGAAGCTTTCTTT.

The chain is built from TRBV19 and TRBJ2-5, with TRBD2 matching over 9 bases. V lost 5 bases to trimming and J lost 0 bases; unmatched junction nucleotides: 4. The germline CDR1 and CDR2 sequences are LNHDA and SQIVND (reference sequence). The CDR3 contains 15 residues. The CDR3, as DNA: TGTGCCAGTAGTTCCCGACTAGCGGACCAAGAGACCCAGTACTTC. Translated: CASSSRLADQETQYF.

The chain recombines TRBV7-9 with TRBJ1-4, with a tentative D call TRBD1 (5 bases). The CDR3 sequence is 17 residues long. CDR1 SEHNR and CDR2 FQNEAQ come from the germline V gene (reference sequence). V was cut by 4 bases and J by 2 bases, with 17 bases left in between. This chain's CDR3 is CASSYGRGSSTNEKLFF. CDR3 in DNA: TGTGCCAGCAGCTACGGGCGGGGGAGTAGCACTAATGAAAAACTGTTTTTT.

V gene TRBV2 combines with J gene TRBJ2-5, with a weak D call TRBD1 (5 bases). The CDR3 runs to 15 residues. V was pared by 6 bases and J by 1 base, with 15 bases between. Germline-derived CDR1 and CDR2 are SNHLY and FYNNEI. The CDR3 region has the DNA TGTGCCAGCAGGTCGCAGGGAAAGGGCCAAGAGACCCAGTACTTC. Its protein product is CASRSQGKGQETQYF.

This chain uses TRBV28 with TRBJ1-2; D possibly corresponds to TRBD1 (6 bases). The CDR3 covers 16 residues. Germline V gene lookup returns CDR1 MDHEN and CDR2 SYDVKM. V shed 4 bases and J shed 4 bases, with 19 bases lying between them. The CDR3 loop is CASSSVGEGVPYGYTF. Written as DNA, the CDR3 is TGTGCCAGCAGTTCCGTTGGGGAGGGGGTCCCCTATGGCTACACCTTC.

The CDR3 spells CASSTAGGYNEQFF. In DNA form, the CDR3 reads TGCGCCAGCAGCACTGCGGGGGGGTACAATGAGCAGTTCTTC. V is TRBV5-1 and J is TRBJ2-1, with 9 bases aligning to TRBD2. Unmatched junction bases numbered 3, after V lost 4 bases and J lost 4 bases. Germline V lookup: CDR1 SGHRS, CDR2 YFSETQ. This CDR3 spans 14 amino acids. Together with reference TRBV5-1 and TRBJ2-1, the CDR3 gives the full variable domain: KAGVTQTPRYLIKTRGQQVTLSCSPISGHRSVSWYQQTPGQGLQFLFEYFSETQRNKGNFPGRFSGRQFSNSRSEMNVSTLELGDSALYLCASSTAGGYNEQFFGPGTRLTVL.

The chain uses TRBV19 and TRBJ1-2; D is perhaps TRBD1 (6 bases). V was shortened by 3 bases and J by 0 bases, with 11 bases between the two germline ends. The CDR3 length is 15 residues. Germline V CDR1 and CDR2: LNHDA, SQIVND (reference sequence). This chain's CDR3 is CASSIGQITNYGYTF. As DNA, the CDR3 is TGTGCCAGTAGTATTGGACAGATCACTAACTATGGCTACACCTTC.

This clone was recorded only once. This chain links TRBV27 with TRBJ1-2, with D hard to call. Trimming took off 5 bases at V and 2 bases at J, with 24 bases between the two ends. This CDR3 comprises 18 residues. Germline V gives CDR1 MNHEY, CDR2 SMNVEV (reference sequence). The CDR3 DNA reads as TGTGCCAGCAGTCAATACTATATTTCGGAGGGCCCAAACTATGGCTACACCTTC. This encodes CASSQYYISEGPNYGYTF.

The chain links TRBV9 to TRBJ2-2; 9 nucleotides line up with TRBD2. V was pared by 2 bases and J by 10 bases, with 6 bases of the junction left unmatched. This CDR3 has 14 amino acids. The germline V gene has CDR1 SGDLS and CDR2 YYNGEE. CDR3 protein: CASSVGSGSKELFF. The CDR3 nucleotides read TGTGCCAGCAGCGTGGGTAGCGGGAGTAAGGAGCTGTTTTTT.